The 17 T cell receptor beta chains presented below share a single source sample, sequenced in a study of blood T cell repertoires in COVID-19 (TCRdb year 2020). Receptor libraries were prepared by the immunoSEQ multiplex PCR assay. Imported from immuneACCESS, the table was reduced by TCRdb to in-frame sequences with V and J called. These copies leave out some clones; in studies compared against another copy, an unresolved V gene accounts for under half, and the cause of the remainder is not known. This sample is represented by 150,000 to 200,000 clones; about 85% of them were singletons. The ten biggest clones cover roughly 5.6% of the sample. Sample: peripheral blood. The origin of the receptors is a woman in her 40s with COVID-19, enrolled during active disease.

The CDR3 DNA reads TGCAGCGTTGGACAGGGGCAAGAGACCCAGTACTTC. It is translated as CSVGQGQETQYF. The V gene is TRBV29-1, the J gene TRBJ2-5; 8 bases agree with TRBD1. Trimming took 4 bases from V and 2 from J; bases not matched to a gene: 0. CDR1 and CDR2 from the germline V gene are SQVTM and ANQGSEA. The CDR3 extends over 12 amino acids.

The V gene is TRBV7-3, the J gene TRBJ2-1, with a possible D match to TRBD1 (6 bases). The V gene's germline CDR1 is SGHTA and CDR2 FQGTGA. This CDR3 is 15 amino acids long. Trimming removed 6 bases at V and 5 bases at J, with 17 bases between. Here the CDR3 reads CASRSTGRWDNEQFF. The CDR3 nucleotides read TGTGCCAGCAGATCAACAGGGAGATGGGACAATGAGCAGTTCTTC.

This clone was counted only a few times. This chain uses TRBV4-2 with TRBJ1-6; unclear D gene. CDR1 and CDR2 from the germline V gene are LGHNA and YNFKEQ. Trimming left V 2 bases short and J 3 bases short, with 11 bases between. The CDR3 loop spans 16 amino acids. CDR3 DNA: TGTGCCAGCAGCCAAACCTACAGTGACTATAATTCACCCCTCCACTTT. It yields the protein CASSQTYSDYNSPLHF.

The V and J genes are TRBV18 and TRBJ1-5; D is possibly TRBD1 (5 bases). Germline V gene lookup returns CDR1 KGHSH and CDR2 LQKENI. The CDR3 has 15 residues. The V and J ends lost 4 bases and 0 bases respectively, with 10 bases between them. This chain's CDR3 is CASSLTVDSNQPQHF. DNA of the CDR3: TGTGCCAGCTCACTGACAGTAGATAGCAATCAGCCCCAGCATTTT.

The rearrangement uses TRBV3-1 (or the pseudogene TRBV3-2) and TRBJ2-7; 11 bases are shared with TRBD2. With V trimmed by 4 bases and J by 2 bases, 4 bases remained unmatched. CDR1 is LGHDT, CDR2 YNNKEL, per germline (reference sequence). The CDR3 consists of 15 residues. CDR3 DNA sequence: TGTGCCAGCAGCCCTCCGGGACTAGCGGCCTACGAGCAGTACTTC. Its translation: CASSPPGLAAYEQYF.

This clone was recorded once. The rearrangement joins TRBV18 to TRBJ1-2; 8 bases are shared with TRBD1. The V gene end was trimmed by 3 bases and the J gene end by 0 bases; junction bases not matched to a gene: 12. This CDR3 has 18 residues. Looked up from germline, CDR1 is KGHSH and CDR2 is LQKENI. For the CDR3, the DNA is TGTGCCAGCTCACCGCTTATGGGACAGGAGAAATCTAACTATGGCTACACCTTC. Translation gives CASSPLMGQEKSNYGYTF. Supplemented by reference TRBV18 and TRBJ1-2, the full variable domain reads NAGVMQNPRHLVRRRGQEARLRCSPMKGHSHVYWYRQLPEEGLKFMVYLQKENIIDESGMPKERFSAEFPKEGPSILRIQQVVRGDSAAYFCASSPLMGQEKSNYGYTFGSGTRLTVV.

V is TRBV3-1 (or the pseudogene TRBV3-2) and J is TRBJ2-3, with a weak D call TRBD1 (5 bases). V was trimmed by 4 bases and J by 0 bases, leaving 14 bases between them. This CDR3 region has 16 residues. Germline CDR1 and CDR2: LGHDT and YNNKEL (reference sequence). Here the CDR3 DNA reads TGTGCCAGCAGCCCCTCCCACCGACAGAGCACAGATACGCAGTATTTT. Residues: CASSPSHRQSTDTQYF.

This chain joins TRBV2 and TRBJ1-3, with unresolved D. V lost 7 bases and J 4 bases, leaving 11 bases between the germline ends. CDR3 size: 13 residues. Germline assignment: CDR1 SNHLY and CDR2 FYNNEI. The CDR3 sequence is CASKRYLGNTIYF. The CDR3 DNA is TGTGCCAGCAAGAGGTATTTAGGAAACACCATATATTTT.

The rearrangement uses TRBV9 and TRBJ1-1; 12 nucleotides align to TRBD1. Germline assignment: CDR1 SGDLS and CDR2 YYNGEE. V lost 0 bases to trimming and J lost 8 bases; unmatched junction nucleotides: 11. The CDR3 loop spans 17 amino acids. The CDR3 protein is CASSVVGQGASLDEAFF. The CDR3 DNA reads as TGTGCCAGCAGCGTAGTGGGACAGGGGGCCTCTTTGGACGAAGCTTTCTTT.

The CDR3 loop is CASSLLAGGADTQYF. CDR3 bases: TGTGCCAGCAGCTTGCTAGCGGGGGGGGCAGATACGCAGTATTTT. The gene calls are TRBV5-6 and TRBJ2-3, with 12 positions matching TRBD2. Germline V gene lookup returns CDR1 SGHDT and CDR2 YYEEEE. The CDR3 loop spans 15 amino acids. The junction had 1 base not matched to a gene; V was cut back by 1 base and J by 4 bases.

The genes are TRBV7-3 and TRBJ2-7; 9 bases are a match to TRBD2. Germline V gene sequence: CDR1 SGHTA, CDR2 FQGTGA. The CDR3 has 15 residues. With V trimmed by 5 bases and J by 2 bases, 7 bases remained unmatched. The CDR3 DNA reads as TGTGCCAGCAGCCTCGTAGCGGGAGAAACCTACGAGCAGTACTTC. It codes for CASSLVAGETYEQYF.

This clone was counted a single time. V usage is TRBV7-9 and J usage is TRBJ2-7; no reliable D call. Germline V CDR1 and CDR2: SEHNR, FQNEAQ (reference sequence). The CDR3 spans 14 residues. Trimming cost V 0 bases and J 3 bases, with 9 bases left between them. The CDR3 here is CASSLAAMNYEQYF. For the CDR3, the DNA is TGTGCCAGCAGCTTAGCCGCGATGAACTACGAGCAGTACTTC. The complete variable domain, with remaining parts taken from reference TRBV7-9 and TRBJ2-7, reads DTGVSQNPRHKITKRGQNVTFRCDPISEHNRLYWYRQTLGQGPEFLTYFQNEAQLEKSRLLSDRFSAERPKGSFSTLEIQRTEQGDSAMYLCASSLAAMNYEQYFGPGTRLTVT.

The rearrangement uses TRBV6-5 and TRBJ2-2; 8 bases line up with TRBD1. The CDR3 covers 15 residues. Germline CDR1 MNHEY, CDR2 SVGAGI. Unmatched junction bases numbered 5, after V lost 5 bases and J lost 3 bases. This CDR3 is CASSQDRVDTGELFF. In DNA, the CDR3 is TGTGCCAGCAGTCAGGACAGGGTTGACACCGGGGAGCTGTTTTTT.

The chain is built from TRBV5-1 and TRBJ2-1; D ambiguous. With 1 base removed from V and 0 bases from J, the gap between germline ends came to 5 bases. The CDR3 is 14 residues long. The germline gives CDR1 SGHRS, CDR2 YFSETQ. The CDR3 DNA follows: TGCGCCAGCAGCTTGACGAGCTCCTACAATGAGCAGTTCTTC. Amino acids: CASSLTSSYNEQFF. Supplemented by reference TRBV5-1 and TRBJ2-1, the full variable domain reads KAGVTQTPRYLIKTRGQQVTLSCSPISGHRSVSWYQQTPGQGLQFLFEYFSETQRNKGNFPGRFSGRQFSNSRSEMNVSTLELGDSALYLCASSLTSSYNEQFFGPGTRLTVL.

This clone came up a few times. The chain combines TRBV10-3 with TRBJ1-1; D not certain. The germline CDR1 and CDR2 sequences are ENHRY and SYGVKD. The CDR3 consists of 14 residues. The V gene lost 4 bases and the J gene lost 5 bases, with 14 bases spanning the gap. CDR3 bases: TGTGCCATCAGTGTGAGCGGCCTGGGGACTGAAGCTTTCTTT. Translating it yields CAISVSGLGTEAFF.

The rearrangement uses TRBV7-8 and TRBJ1-5; 9 bases line up with TRBD1. The CDR3 runs to 15 residues. The V gene end was trimmed by 1 base and the J gene end by 7 bases; junction bases not matched to a gene: 5. The germline CDR1 and CDR2 sequences are SGHVS and FQNEAQ. CDR3 nucleotide sequence: TGTGCCAGCAGCTTAGGACAGGGGGGCGGACAGCCCCAGCATTTT. This encodes CASSLGQGGGQPQHF.

The chain couples TRBV10-3 to TRBJ1-1; D gene unclear. Trimming took 3 bases from V and 10 from J, leaving 15 bases between them. The CDR3 covers 13 residues. CDR1 is ENHRY and CDR2 is SYGVKD in the germline V gene. CDR3 sequence (DNA): TGTGCCATCAGTGAACCCGGGGATTGGGTAGCTTTCTTT. Translated, it gives CAISEPGDWVAFF.